These 25 T cell receptor beta chains were sequenced from one sample in a study of technical replicates of blood from several donors. Repertoires were generated with immunoSEQ multiplex PCR, while TCRdb's copy carries only in-frame clones and drops some. The data contain tens of thousands of clones, around four fifths of them seen just once; the ten biggest clones take up around 4%. The sequencing sample was made of PBMCs. The receptor source for this set is a human donor in good health. Some clones in this sample may be carry-over from other donors' samples.

In its sample, this clone was seen once. This chain joins TRBV15 and TRBJ2-2; TRBD2 is a possible D gene (5 bases). The CDR3 is made up of 14 amino acids. Trimming pared 8 bases from V and 8 bases from J, leaving 18 bases between. Germline V gene data show CDR1 as LNHNV and CDR2 as YYDKDF (reference sequence). In DNA, the CDR3 is TGTGCCACCCGTCACGGGGAGTCAGTGGGGGAGCTGTTTTTT. Residues: CATRHGESVGELFF.

The V and J genes are TRBV12-5 and TRBJ2-5, with a weak D call TRBD1 (6 bases). The V gene lost 6 bases and the J gene lost 1 base, with 9 bases spanning the gap. Looked up from germline, CDR1 is LGHNT and CDR2 is FRNRAP. The CDR3 has 13 amino acids. This chain's CDR3 is CASGLGGQETQYF. The CDR3 DNA sequence: TGTGCTAGTGGCTTAGGGGGCCAAGAGACCCAGTACTTC.

This clone has only a few counts. V and J are TRBV27 and TRBJ2-7; possibly TRBD1 for D (5 bases). V dropped 8 bases and J dropped 0 bases, with 14 bases sitting between them. From germline, CDR1 is MNHEY and CDR2 SMNVEV (reference sequence). This CDR3 contains 14 residues. Here the CDR3 DNA reads TGTGCCAGCCGCGCGATCAGGGCCTCCTACGAGCAGTACTTC. Its translation is CASRAIRASYEQYF.

V is TRBV14 and J is TRBJ1-1; 12 nucleotides line up with TRBD1. The germline V gene encodes CDR1 SGHDN and CDR2 FVKESK. Germline trimming cut 4 bases from V and 5 bases from J; bases unmatched to any gene: 8. The CDR3 extends over 16 amino acids. Written as DNA, the CDR3 is TGTGCCAGCAGCCGGGGACAGGGGGCCTTTAGGACTGAAGCTTTCTTT. This codes for CASSRGQGAFRTEAFF.

The chain links TRBV10-1 to TRBJ2-7; TRBD1 aligns across 7 bases. Germline values: CDR1 WNHNN, CDR2 SYGVQD (reference sequence). The CDR3 has 15 amino acids. Trimming took 7 bases from V and 3 from J; bases not matched to a gene: 12. The chain's CDR3 is CASTQPGTDNYEQYF. In DNA form, the CDR3 reads TGCGCCAGCACCCAACCCGGGACAGATAACTACGAGCAGTACTTC.

This sequence joins TRBV5-1 and TRBJ1-2; D not resolved. Trimming took 4 bases from V and 8 from J, leaving 21 bases between them. CDR3 length: 15 residues. The germline V gene has CDR1 SGHRS and CDR2 YFSETQ. This chain's CDR3 is CASSPEVGVAGGYTF. The CDR3 DNA is TGCGCCAGCAGCCCGGAGGTCGGGGTAGCGGGCGGCTACACCTTC.

The genes are TRBV5-1 and TRBJ1-5; TRBD1 aligns across 8 bases. The CDR3 has 15 residues. Trimming at V came to 4 bases and at J to 0 bases, leaving 3 bases not matched to a gene. The V gene's germline CDR1 is SGHRS and CDR2 YFSETQ. In DNA form, the CDR3 reads TGCGCCAGCAGCCCTGACAGGGGTAGCAATCAGCCCCAGCATTTT. Protein sequence: CASSPDRGSNQPQHF.

The J gene is TRBJ2-3, the V gene TRBV11-2, with TRBD1 matching 8 bases. Germline CDR1 SGHAT, CDR2 FQNNGV. Trimming at V came to 0 bases and at J to 0 bases, leaving 8 bases not matched to a gene. This CDR3 spans 18 amino acids. CDR3 sequence reads: CASSLDHRGVSSTDTQYF. CDR3 nucleotides: TGTGCCAGCAGCTTAGATCACAGGGGGGTTTCTAGCACAGATACGCAGTATTTT.

This rearrangement joins TRBV7-7 to TRBJ2-3, with D unclear. This CDR3 is built from 13 residues. With 2 bases removed from V and 1 base from J, the gap between germline ends came to 4 bases. Per germline, CDR1 SSHAT and CDR2 FNYEAQ (reference sequence). This CDR3 is CASSLQGTDTQYF. The CDR3 DNA follows: TGTGCCAGCAGCTTACAGGGCACAGATACGCAGTATTTT. Together with reference TRBV7-7 and TRBJ2-3, the CDR3 gives the full variable domain: GAGVSQSPRYKVTKRGQDVTLRCDPISSHATLYWYQQALGQGPEFLTYFNYEAQPDKSGLPSDRFSAERPEGSISTLTIQRTEQRDSAMYRCASSLQGTDTQYFGPGTRLTVL.

V gene TRBV5-8 combines with J gene TRBJ2-2, with 9 positions matching TRBD2. The CDR3 length is 18 residues. In germline, CDR1 is SGHTS, CDR2 YDEGEE. The ends lost 6 bases at V and 1 base at J; junction bases unmatched: 13. CDR3 amino acids: CASTFASGAGLNTGELFF. In DNA form, the CDR3 reads TGTGCCAGCACATTCGCTAGCGGGGCGGGATTGAACACCGGGGAGCTGTTTTTT.

This chain links TRBV10-3 with TRBJ1-2; D may be TRBD1 (5 bases). Germline lookup yields CDR1 ENHRY and CDR2 SYGVKD. Trimming took off 4 bases at V and 0 bases at J, with 9 bases between the two ends. The CDR3 length is 14 residues. The CDR3: CAISGGKANYGYTF. The CDR3 DNA is TGTGCCATCAGTGGGGGCAAGGCTAACTATGGCTACACCTTC.

The rearrangement joins TRBV7-3 to TRBJ2-1, with TRBD1 as a possible D gene (6 bases). CDR1 and CDR2 from the germline V gene are SGHTA and FQGTGA. Trimming stripped 5 bases from V and 7 bases from J, with 21 bases between. CDR3 length: 16 residues. Written as DNA, the CDR3 is TGTGCCAGCAGCCAAATTTATGGGCAGGGGAGTAATGAGCAGTTCTTC. Its translation is CASSQIYGQGSNEQFF.

The chain has TRBV18 and TRBJ2-5; tentative D call: TRBD2 (6 bases). The V gene lost 1 base and the J gene lost 1 base, with 10 bases spanning the gap. The CDR3 spans 15 residues. Germline values: CDR1 KGHSH, CDR2 LQKENI. CDR3 nucleotides: TGTGCCAGCTCACCACTGGTGGGGGGCCAAGAGACCCAGTACTTC. Its protein product is CASSPLVGGQETQYF.

The CDR3 is CASSPRSNTEAFF. CDR3 nucleotide sequence: TGCGCCAGCAGCCCCCGGAGTAACACTGAAGCTTTCTTT. This chain connects TRBV4-3 to TRBJ1-1; D unclear. There are 13 residues in the CDR3. The germline gives CDR1 LGHNA, CDR2 YSLEER. V dropped 4 bases and J dropped 2 bases, with 8 bases sitting between them.

As DNA, the CDR3 is TGCGCCAGCAGCCAGACGGACAGGGAGAACACCGGGGAGCTGTTTTTT. Translating it yields CASSQTDRENTGELFF. The chain links TRBV4-1 to TRBJ2-2; 8 nucleotides match TRBD1. The germline CDR1 and CDR2 sequences are MGHRA and YSYEKL. The CDR3 contains 16 residues. V lost 3 bases to trimming and J lost 1 base; unmatched junction nucleotides: 4.

J is TRBJ1-4 and V is TRBV5-1; no clear D. Trimming removed 4 bases at V and 4 bases at J, with 14 bases between. This CDR3 contains 15 residues. Germline V lookup: CDR1 SGHRS, CDR2 YFSETQ. The CDR3 region is CASSHSQSDNEKLFF. The CDR3, as DNA: TGCGCCAGCAGCCACAGTCAGTCAGATAATGAAAAACTGTTTTTT.

This clone was counted a few times. This chain links TRBV6-5 with TRBJ2-7; 10 bases agree with TRBD2. V lost 10 bases and J lost 4; bases outside the gene matches: 7. The V gene's germline CDR1 is MNHEY and CDR2 SVGAGI. The CDR3 has 13 residues. This CDR3 is CATSLAGDYEQYF. The CDR3 DNA reads as TGTGCCACCTCTCTAGCGGGAGATTACGAGCAGTACTTC.

The rearrangement joins TRBV5-1 to TRBJ2-1; 7 positions agree with TRBD1. This CDR3 is built from 17 residues. Trimming cost V 4 bases and J 4 bases; bases outside gene matches: 14. Germline lookup yields CDR1 SGHRS and CDR2 YFSETQ. The CDR3 protein is CASSSLPAGTAYNEQFF. CDR3 bases: TGCGCCAGCAGCAGCTTACCGGCCGGGACAGCTTACAATGAGCAGTTCTTC.

This chain links TRBV21-1 with TRBJ1-2; whether TRBD1, the table's D call, matches the DNA was not checked. TRBV21-1 is tagged as a pseudogene. The CDR3 consists of 17 residues. The CDR3 nucleotides are TGTGCCAGCAGCAAGCTGGGACAGGGGCCGCTTAACTATGGCTACACCTTC. This gives the protein CASSKLGQGPLNYGYTF.

The chain is built from TRBV5-4 and TRBJ2-3, with 9 bases that match TRBD1. Trimming took 4 bases from V and 4 from J; bases not matched to a gene: 10. Germline V gene sequence: CDR1 SGHNT, CDR2 YYREEE (reference sequence). This CDR3 comprises 16 residues. CDR3 DNA sequence: TGTGCCAGCAGCGGGACGGGACAGGGTAAGGCAGATACGCAGTATTTT. Translating it yields CASSGTGQGKADTQYF.

V gene TRBV27 combines with J gene TRBJ2-1; 9 bases are a match to TRBD2. This CDR3 has 15 amino acids. Per the germline V gene, CDR1 is MNHEY and CDR2 is SMNVEV (reference sequence). J gave up 0 bases and V 6 bases, and 3 bases lay outside the gene matches. This chain's CDR3 is CASRFSGSSYNEQFF. The CDR3 DNA is TGTGCCAGCAGATTTAGCGGGAGCTCCTACAATGAGCAGTTCTTC.

The V gene is TRBV18, the J gene TRBJ2-7; the match to TRBD1 covers 9 bases. V gave up 3 bases and J gave up 1 base; unmatched junction bases: 1. The CDR3 is made up of 14 amino acids. Germline assignment: CDR1 KGHSH and CDR2 LQKENI. CDR3 protein: CASSPDRGSYEQYF. The CDR3 DNA reads TGTGCCAGCTCACCGGACAGGGGATCCTACGAGCAGTACTTC.

This sequence joins TRBV5-1 and TRBJ1-2, with no clear D. The length of the CDR3 is 12 residues. Trimming took 1 base from V and 7 from J, leaving 8 bases between them. Per germline, CDR1 SGHRS and CDR2 YFSETQ. CDR3 amino acids: CASSLNPGGYTF. The CDR3 DNA reads as TGCGCCAGCAGCTTGAATCCGGGTGGCTACACCTTC.

The gene calls are TRBV11-3 and TRBJ2-5; 8 nucleotides align to TRBD1. Germline V CDR1 and CDR2: SGHNT, YENEEA. The CDR3 has 15 residues. Trimming cost V 5 bases and J 5 bases; bases outside gene matches: 10. CDR3 sequence (DNA): TGTGCCAGCAGCAAACCGACAGGGGTGAGCGAGACCCAGTACTTC. It yields the protein CASSKPTGVSETQYF.

CDR3 nucleotides: TGTGCCAGCAGTAACGGGGACAGCCCGGGGGAGCAGTACTTC. Translating it yields CASSNGDSPGEQYF. This chain connects TRBV6-5 to TRBJ2-7, with 7 bases fitting TRBD1. Looked up from germline, CDR1 is MNHEY and CDR2 is SVGAGI. This CDR3 region has 14 residues. The trim removed 5 bases at V and 7 bases at J, leaving 11 bases unmatched.